This paragraph reports one TCR beta chain. Its cognate antigen has yet to be identified. One base away there is no much larger clone; base qualities are not given. This sample is drawn from a study of Ad26.COV2.S vaccination and SARS-CoV-2 variants (TCRdb year 2021). Background for the entire study: Sequencing of the TCRbeta repertoire served to evaluate the specificity and breadth of SARS-CoV-2-reactive T cell receptors following Ad26.COV2.S vaccination. The TCR-sequenced set comprised around 30 samples: around 20 Ad26.COV2.S vaccine recipients, 5 placebo recipients and 8 SARS-CoV-2 convalescent individuals. Here is what the overall study found, with its caveats: Higher spike-specific TCR breadth was observed in Ad26.COV2.S recipients than in placebo recipients (P = 0.0014). Vaccine and placebo recipients had comparable non-spike TCR breadth, which fits with the vaccine containing only spike. The authors noted that the TCR breadth and depth analyses may have underestimated total T cell responses. After vaccination, substantial breadth of spike-specific CD8+ and CD4+ T cell responses was reported.

The immunoSEQ Assay was the method used to sequence TCRbeta CDR3 regions. After extraction, genomic DNA underwent amplification by bias-controlled multiplex PCR, followed by high-throughput sequencing. As for the original processing: To quantify the absolute abundance of every unique TCRbeta CDR3 region, sequences were collapsed and filtered. T cell fraction was estimated by normalizing TCRbeta template counts to usable DNA, with usable DNA measured through amplification of reference genes found in all nucleated cells. Repertoire TCRs were annotated as SARS-CoV-2-specific by exact matching of V gene, CDR3 amino acid sequence and J gene to a known reactive TCR set. The reference SARS-CoV-2 TCR set was derived from MIRA and filtered for enrichment in COVID-19-positive ImmuneCODE repertoires, a step that removed public or cross-reactive TCRs. Using the MIRA antigens, annotated TCRs were further analysed by specific ORF or by position within an ORF. Breadth was defined as the number of annotated unique rearrangements divided by the total number of unique productive rearrangements, and depth was defined as the summed frequency of the annotated unique rearrangements. Two-sided Wilcoxon rank-sum tests were applied when comparing TCR breadth between groups. Here the immuneACCESS table is served through TCRdb, limited to in-frame sequences with V and J called. Missing clones are a known gap in these copies; in checked studies unresolved V genes cover under half, and the rest lacks a known reason. The DNA gave D and trimming, while V, J and clone size come from that table. The sample table contains about 350,000 clones; only one count was recorded for around 92% of them. The ten most abundant clones make up 3% to 5% of the sample.

The sample's time point label, decoded: individuals recovered from natural SARS-CoV-2 infection. V loses 1 base, J loses 8 bases, and the germline ends lie 12 bases apart. The germline V gene yields SGHTA for CDR1 and FQGNSA for CDR2. The CDR3 sequence holds 14 residues, the cysteine and phenylalanine included. Kept here is only the CDR3 DNA, which spans 42 bases and is read in frame from base 1. The sequence derives from a human donor who had recovered from COVID-19. The chain is encoded by TRBV7-2 joined to TRBJ2-1, and perhaps TRBD2 as D gene, on 6 matching bases. Sequencing used peripheral blood, obtained after recovery from COVID-19. The DNA reads as follows: TGTGCCAGCAGCTTAGTACTAGCCAGCCATGAGCAGTTCTTC. This gives the protein CASSLVLASHEQFF.